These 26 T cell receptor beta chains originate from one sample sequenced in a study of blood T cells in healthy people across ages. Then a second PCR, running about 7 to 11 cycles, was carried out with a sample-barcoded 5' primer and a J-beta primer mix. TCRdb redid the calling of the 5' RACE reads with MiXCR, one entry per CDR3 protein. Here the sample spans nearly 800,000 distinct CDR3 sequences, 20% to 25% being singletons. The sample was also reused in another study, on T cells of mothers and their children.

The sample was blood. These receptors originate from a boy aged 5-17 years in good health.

In DNA, the CDR3 is TGTGCCAGCAGCCAAGATTTACGGGGGCCCCAGCATTTT. Its protein is CASSQDLRGPQHF. The chain recombines TRBV14 with TRBJ1-5; D gene ambiguous. V lost 0 bases, J lost 9 bases, and 9 bases lay in between. The V gene's germline CDR1 is SGHDN and CDR2 FVKESK. This CDR3 has 13 residues.

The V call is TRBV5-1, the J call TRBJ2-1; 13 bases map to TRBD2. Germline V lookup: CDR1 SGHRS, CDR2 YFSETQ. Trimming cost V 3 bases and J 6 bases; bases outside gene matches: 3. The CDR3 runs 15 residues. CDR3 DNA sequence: TGCGCCAGCAGCTGGACTAGCGGGAGTCTCAATGAGCAGTTCTTC. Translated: CASSWTSGSLNEQFF. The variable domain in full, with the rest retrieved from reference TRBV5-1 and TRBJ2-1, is KAGVTQTPRYLIKTRGQQVTLSCSPISGHRSVSWYQQTPGQGLQFLFEYFSETQRNKGNFPGRFSGRQFSNSRSEMNVSTLELGDSALYLCASSWTSGSLNEQFFGPGTRLTVL.

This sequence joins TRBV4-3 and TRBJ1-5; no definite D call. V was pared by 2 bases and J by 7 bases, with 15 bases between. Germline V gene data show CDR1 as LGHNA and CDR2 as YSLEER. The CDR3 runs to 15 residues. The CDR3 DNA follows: TGCGCCAGCAGCCAAAAGAGGTTATCTCGGCAGCCCCAGCATTTT. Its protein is CASSQKRLSRQPQHF.

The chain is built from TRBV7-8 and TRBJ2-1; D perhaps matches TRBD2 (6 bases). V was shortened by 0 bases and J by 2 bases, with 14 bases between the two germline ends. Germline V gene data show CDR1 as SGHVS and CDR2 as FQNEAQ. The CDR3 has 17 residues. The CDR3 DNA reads TGTGCCAGCAGCTTAGCGCTTGGGGACTTACCCTACAATGAGCAGTTCTTC. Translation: CASSLALGDLPYNEQFF.

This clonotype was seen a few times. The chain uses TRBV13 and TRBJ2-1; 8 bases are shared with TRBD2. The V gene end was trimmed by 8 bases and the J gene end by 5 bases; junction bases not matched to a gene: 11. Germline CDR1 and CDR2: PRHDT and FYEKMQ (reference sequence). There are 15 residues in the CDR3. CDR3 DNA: TGTGCCAGCTCCTCGACTAGCGCAAGAGACAATGAGCAGTTCTTC. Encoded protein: CASSSTSARDNEQFF. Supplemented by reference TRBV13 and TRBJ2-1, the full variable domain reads AAGVIQSPRHLIKEKRETATLKCYPIPRHDTVYWYQQGPGQDPQFLISFYEKMQSDKGSIPDRFSAQQFSDYHSELNMSSLELGDSALYFCASSSTSARDNEQFFGPGTRLTVL.

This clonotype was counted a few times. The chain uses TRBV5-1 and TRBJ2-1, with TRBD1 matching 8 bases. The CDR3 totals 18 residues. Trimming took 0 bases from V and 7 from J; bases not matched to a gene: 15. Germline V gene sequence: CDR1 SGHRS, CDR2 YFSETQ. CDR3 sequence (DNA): TGCGCCAGCAGCTTGGCCACTTTAGGACAGGGCGCGAAGAATGAGCAGTTCTTC. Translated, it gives CASSLATLGQGAKNEQFF.

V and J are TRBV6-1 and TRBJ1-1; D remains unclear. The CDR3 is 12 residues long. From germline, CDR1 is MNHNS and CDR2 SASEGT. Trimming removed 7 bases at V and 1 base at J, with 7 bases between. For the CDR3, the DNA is TGTGCCAGCAAACAGCAGAACACTGAAGCTTTCTTT. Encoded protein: CASKQQNTEAFF.

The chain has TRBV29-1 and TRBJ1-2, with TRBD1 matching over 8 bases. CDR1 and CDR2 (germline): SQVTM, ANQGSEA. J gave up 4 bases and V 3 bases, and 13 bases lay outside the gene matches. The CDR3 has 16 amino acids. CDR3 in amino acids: CSVESQGAPIAYGYTF. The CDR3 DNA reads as TGCAGCGTTGAGAGCCAGGGGGCGCCTATCGCCTATGGCTACACCTTC.

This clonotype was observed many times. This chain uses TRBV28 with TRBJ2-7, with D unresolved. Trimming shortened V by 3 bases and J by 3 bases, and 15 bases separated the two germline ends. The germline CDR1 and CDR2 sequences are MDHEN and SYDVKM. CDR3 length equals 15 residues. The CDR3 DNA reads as TGTGCCAGCAGTTTGTTCGCAACCACCGGCTACGAGCAGTACTTC. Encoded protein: CASSLFATTGYEQYF.

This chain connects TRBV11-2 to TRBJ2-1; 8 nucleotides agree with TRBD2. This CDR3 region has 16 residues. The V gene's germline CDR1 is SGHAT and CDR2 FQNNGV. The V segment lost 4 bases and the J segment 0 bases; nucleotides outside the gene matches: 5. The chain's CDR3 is CASSSYSGNSYNEQFF. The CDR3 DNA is TGTGCCAGCAGCTCCTATAGCGGGAACTCCTACAATGAGCAGTTCTTC. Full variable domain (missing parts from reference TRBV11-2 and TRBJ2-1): EAGVAQSPRYKIIEKRQSVAFWCNPISGHATLYWYQQILGQGPKLLIQFQNNGVVDDSQLPKDRFSAERLKGVDSTLKIQPAKLEDSAVYLCASSSYSGNSYNEQFFGPGTRLTVL.

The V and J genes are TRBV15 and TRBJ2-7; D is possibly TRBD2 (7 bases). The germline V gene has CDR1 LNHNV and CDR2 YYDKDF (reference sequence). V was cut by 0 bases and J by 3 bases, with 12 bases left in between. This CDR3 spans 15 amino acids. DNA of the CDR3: TGTGCCACCAGCAGAGACGGGGGGCGGGACTACGAGCAGTACTTC. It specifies CATSRDGGRDYEQYF.

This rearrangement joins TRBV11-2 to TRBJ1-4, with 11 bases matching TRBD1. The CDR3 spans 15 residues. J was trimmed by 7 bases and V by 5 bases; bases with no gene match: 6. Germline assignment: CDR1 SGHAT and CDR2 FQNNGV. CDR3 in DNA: TGTGCCAGCAGCGGCCAGGGGACAGGGGGTGAAAAACTGTTTTTT. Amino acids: CASSGQGTGGEKLFF. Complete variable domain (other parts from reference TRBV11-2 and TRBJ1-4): EAGVAQSPRYKIIEKRQSVAFWCNPISGHATLYWYQQILGQGPKLLIQFQNNGVVDDSQLPKDRFSAERLKGVDSTLKIQPAKLEDSAVYLCASSGQGTGGEKLFFGSGTQLSVL.

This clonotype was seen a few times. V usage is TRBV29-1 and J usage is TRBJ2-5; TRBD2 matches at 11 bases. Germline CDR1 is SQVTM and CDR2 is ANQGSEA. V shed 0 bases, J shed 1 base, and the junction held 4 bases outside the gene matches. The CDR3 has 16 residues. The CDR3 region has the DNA TGCAGCGTTGAAGATCCTAGCGGGGGGACCCAAGAGACCCAGTACTTC. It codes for CSVEDPSGGTQETQYF.

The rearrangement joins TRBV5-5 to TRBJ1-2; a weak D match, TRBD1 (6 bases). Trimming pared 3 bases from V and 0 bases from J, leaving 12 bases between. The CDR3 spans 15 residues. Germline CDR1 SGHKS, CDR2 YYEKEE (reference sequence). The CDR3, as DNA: TGTGCCAGCAGCTCTACAGGGTCCCCTAACTATGGCTACACCTTC. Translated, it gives CASSSTGSPNYGYTF.

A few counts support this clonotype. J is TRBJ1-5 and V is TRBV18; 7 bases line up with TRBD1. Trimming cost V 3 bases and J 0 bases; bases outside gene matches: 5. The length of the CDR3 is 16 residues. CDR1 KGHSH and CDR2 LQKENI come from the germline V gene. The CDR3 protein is CASSPWDSYSNQPQHF. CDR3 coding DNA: TGTGCCAGCTCACCCTGGGACAGTTATAGCAATCAGCCCCAGCATTTT.

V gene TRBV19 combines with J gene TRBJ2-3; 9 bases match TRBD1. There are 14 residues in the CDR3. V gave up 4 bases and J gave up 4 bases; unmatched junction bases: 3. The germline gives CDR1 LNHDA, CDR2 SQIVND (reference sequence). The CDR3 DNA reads TGTGCCAGTAGTAAAGGGACAGGGCCAGATACGCAGTATTTT. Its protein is CASSKGTGPDTQYF.

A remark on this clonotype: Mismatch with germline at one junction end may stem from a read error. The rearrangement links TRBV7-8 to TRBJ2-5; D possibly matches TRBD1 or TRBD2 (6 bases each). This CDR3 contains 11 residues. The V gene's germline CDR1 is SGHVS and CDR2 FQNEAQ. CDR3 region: CASSLAPGAVF. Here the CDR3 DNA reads TGTGCCAGCAGCTTAGCTCCGGGGGCGGTCTTC.

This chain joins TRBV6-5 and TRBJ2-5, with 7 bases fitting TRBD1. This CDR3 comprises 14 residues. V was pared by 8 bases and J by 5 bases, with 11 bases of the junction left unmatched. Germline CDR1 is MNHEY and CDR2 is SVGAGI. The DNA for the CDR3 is TGTGCCAGCGGGAGACAGGGTTTCGGGGAGACCCAGTACTTC. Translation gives CASGRQGFGETQYF.

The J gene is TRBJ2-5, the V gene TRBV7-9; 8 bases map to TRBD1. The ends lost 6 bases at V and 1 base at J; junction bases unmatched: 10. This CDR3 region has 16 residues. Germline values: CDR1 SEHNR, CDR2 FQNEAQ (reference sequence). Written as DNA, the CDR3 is TGTGCCAGCAGACGCGACTTACAGGGGGTCCAAGAGACCCAGTACTTC. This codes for CASRRDLQGVQETQYF. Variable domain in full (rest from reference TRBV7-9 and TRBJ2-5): DTGVSQNPRHKITKRGQNVTFRCDPISEHNRLYWYRQTLGQGPEFLTYFQNEAQLEKSRLLSDRFSAERPKGSFSTLEIQRTEQGDSAMYLCASRRDLQGVQETQYFGPGTRLLVL.

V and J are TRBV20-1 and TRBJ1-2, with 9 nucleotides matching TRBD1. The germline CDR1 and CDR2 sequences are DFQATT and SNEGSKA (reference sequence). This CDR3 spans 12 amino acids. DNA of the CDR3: TGCAGCCCTGGACAGGGGTACTATGGCTACACCTTC. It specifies CSPGQGYYGYTF.

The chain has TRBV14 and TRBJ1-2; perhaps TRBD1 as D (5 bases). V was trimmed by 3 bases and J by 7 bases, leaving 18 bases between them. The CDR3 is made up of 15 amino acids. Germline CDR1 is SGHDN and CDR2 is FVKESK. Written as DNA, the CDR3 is TGTGCCAGCAGCCAGGGGACCACGTCGATCCGTGGCTACACCTTC. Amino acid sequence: CASSQGTTSIRGYTF.

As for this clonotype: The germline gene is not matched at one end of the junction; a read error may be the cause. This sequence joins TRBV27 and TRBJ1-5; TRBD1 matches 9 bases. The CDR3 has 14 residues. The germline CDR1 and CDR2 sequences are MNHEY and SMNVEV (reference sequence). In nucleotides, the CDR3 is TGTGCCAGTAGACAGGGGGATAGCAATCAGCCCCGGCATTTT. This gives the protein CASRQGDSNQPRHF.

The CDR3 here is CSVEETRRHEQYF. In DNA form, the CDR3 reads TGCAGCGTTGAAGAAACTAGGAGACACGAGCAGTACTTC. The chain recombines TRBV29-1 with TRBJ2-7; TRBD2 might be the D (5 bases). This CDR3 spans 13 amino acids. The V gene lost 0 bases and the J gene lost 5 bases, with 11 bases spanning the gap. Germline V gene lookup returns CDR1 SQVTM and CDR2 ANQGSEA.

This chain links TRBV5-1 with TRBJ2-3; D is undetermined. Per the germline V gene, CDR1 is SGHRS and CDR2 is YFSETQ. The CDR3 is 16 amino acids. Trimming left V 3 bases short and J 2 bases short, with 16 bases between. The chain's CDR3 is CASSYSGQANTDTQYF. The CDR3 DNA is TGCGCCAGCAGCTATTCTGGGCAGGCAAACACAGATACGCAGTATTTT.

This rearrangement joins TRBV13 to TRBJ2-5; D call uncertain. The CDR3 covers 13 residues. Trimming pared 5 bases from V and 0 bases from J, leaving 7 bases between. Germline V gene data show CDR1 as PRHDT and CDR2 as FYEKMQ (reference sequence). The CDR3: CASSIGHQETQYF. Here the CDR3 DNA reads TGTGCCAGCAGCATCGGGCACCAAGAGACCCAGTACTTC.

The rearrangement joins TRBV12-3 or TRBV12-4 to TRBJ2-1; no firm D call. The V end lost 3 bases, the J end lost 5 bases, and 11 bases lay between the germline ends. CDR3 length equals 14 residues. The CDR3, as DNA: TGTGCCAGCAGTTTGTCAAGGCCAGACAATGAGCAGTTCTTC. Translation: CASSLSRPDNEQFF.